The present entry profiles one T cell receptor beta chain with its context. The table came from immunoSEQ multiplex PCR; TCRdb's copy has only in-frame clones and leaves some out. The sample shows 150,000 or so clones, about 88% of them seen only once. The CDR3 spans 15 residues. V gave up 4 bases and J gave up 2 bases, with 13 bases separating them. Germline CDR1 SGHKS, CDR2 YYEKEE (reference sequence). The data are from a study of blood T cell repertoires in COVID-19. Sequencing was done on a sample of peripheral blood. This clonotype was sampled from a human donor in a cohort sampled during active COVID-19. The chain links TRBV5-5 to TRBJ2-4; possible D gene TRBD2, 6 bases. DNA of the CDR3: TGTGCCAGCAGCCTCGGGACTTTGCCCAAAAACATTCAGTACTTC. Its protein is CASSLGTLPKNIQYF.